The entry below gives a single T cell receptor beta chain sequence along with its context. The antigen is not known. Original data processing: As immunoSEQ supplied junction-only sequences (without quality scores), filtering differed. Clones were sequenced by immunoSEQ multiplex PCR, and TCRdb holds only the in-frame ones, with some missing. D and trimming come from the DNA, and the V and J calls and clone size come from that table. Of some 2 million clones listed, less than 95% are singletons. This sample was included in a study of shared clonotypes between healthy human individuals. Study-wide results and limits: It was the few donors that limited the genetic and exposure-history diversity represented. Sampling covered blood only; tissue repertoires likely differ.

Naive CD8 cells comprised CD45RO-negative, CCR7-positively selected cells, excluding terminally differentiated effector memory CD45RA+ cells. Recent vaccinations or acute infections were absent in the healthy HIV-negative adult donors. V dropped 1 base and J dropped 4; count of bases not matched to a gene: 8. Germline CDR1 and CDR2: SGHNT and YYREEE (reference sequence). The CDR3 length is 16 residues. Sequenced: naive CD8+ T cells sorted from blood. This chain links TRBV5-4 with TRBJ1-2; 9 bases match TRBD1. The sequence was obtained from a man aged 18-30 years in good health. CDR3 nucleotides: TGTGCCAGCAGCTTGATTGGGACAGGGAGCCTCTATGGCTACACCTTC. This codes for CASSLIGTGSLYGYTF.